The clone carrying this T cell receptor (beta chain) ranks as medium-sized (0.01 to 0.1%). Its matching antigen is unknown. These data originate in a study of T cell responses to AZD1222 COVID-19 vaccine. Clones were read by immunoSEQ multiplex PCR, and TCRdb kept only the in-frame ones, dropping some. The table lists around 130,000 clones, approximately 92% of them singletons, with 4% to 5% in the top ten. This CDR3 region has 13 residues. Per the germline V gene, CDR1 is MGHRA and CDR2 is YSYEKL. V was pared by 3 bases and J by 7 bases, with 9 bases between. General study points: Two doses of AZD1222 preceded a rise in Spike-specific TCR breadth and depth. Spike regions recognized by vaccine-associated CD4 TCRs spanned the protein, led by 160-218 and 743-854. Females made up more of the donors, who were largely white British, and clonal diversity may have come out too low.

This chain connects TRBV4-1 to TRBJ2-2; D is perhaps TRBD1 (6 bases). The clonotype comes from an adult who received the MenACWY meningococcal vaccine as a control. This sample comprised peripheral blood, obtained 28 days after the second dose of the MenACWY control vaccine. The CDR3 region has the DNA TGCGCCAGCAGCCAGGACAGTTACGGGGAGCTGTTTTTT. Translation gives CASSQDSYGELFF.